This T cell receptor (beta chain) was found in a study of CD8 T cells in Susac syndrome. General observations from the study: Clonal expansion was present among Susac CD8+ cells. This expansion reached its peak in TEMRA cells and in active patients. The study conceded that relatively few individuals underwent its TCR sequencing and HLA analysis.

Points on this clonotype: Its target is not known.

Negative magnetic isolation gave CD8+ and CD4+ cells; FACS enriched CD8+ TEMRA. RNA totalling about 0.5 to 1 ug underwent reverse transcription with random hexamers. The amplification used immunoSEQ multiplex PCR on TCR beta CDR3; it spanned 54 Vbeta and 13 Jbeta. A single record per CDR3 protein comes from TCRdb applying MiXCR to the immunoSEQ multiplex PCR reads. The sample includes roughly 190,000 distinct CDR3 sequences, around 93% seen only once; the top ten take 0.15% to 0.2%. The TCR sequence derives from a human donor with Susac syndrome. Sequences were obtained from CD8+ T cells from PBMCs.

The CDR3 DNA follows: TGTGCCAGCACCTCGAGTCAGGGTAATCAGCCCCAGCATTTT. The encoded protein is CASTSSQGNQPQHF. This chain links TRBV12-3 or TRBV12-4 with TRBJ1-5, with TRBD1 as a possible D gene (5 bases). Trimming cost V 7 bases and J 4 bases, with 14 bases left between them. The CDR3 sequence is 14 residues long.